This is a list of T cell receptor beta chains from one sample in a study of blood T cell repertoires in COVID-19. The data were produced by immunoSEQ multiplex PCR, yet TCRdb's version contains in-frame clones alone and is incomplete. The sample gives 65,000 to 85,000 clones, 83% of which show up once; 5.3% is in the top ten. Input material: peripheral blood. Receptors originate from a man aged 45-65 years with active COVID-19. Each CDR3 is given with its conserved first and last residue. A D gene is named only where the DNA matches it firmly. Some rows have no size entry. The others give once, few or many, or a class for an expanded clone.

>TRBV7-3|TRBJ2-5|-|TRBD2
TGTGCCAGCAGCTCGAGCGGGACCCAAGAGACCCAGTACTTC
CASSSSGTQETQYF
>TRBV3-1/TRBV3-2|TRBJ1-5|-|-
TGTGCCAGCAGCCAACGGGGTACGGGCAATCAGCCCCAGCATTTT
CASSQRGTGNQPQHF
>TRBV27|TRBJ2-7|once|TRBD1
TGTGCCAGCAGTTCTTGGGACAGGCGAGCGAAGGAGCAGTACTTC
CASSSWDRRAKEQYF
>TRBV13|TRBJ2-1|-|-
TGTGCCAGCAGCCGACCCCGGGACTGGCACTCCTACAATGAGCAGTTCTTC
CASSRPRDWHSYNEQFF
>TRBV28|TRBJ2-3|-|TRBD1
TGTGCCACCGCTGATCCCGGGACAGCACTACCCACAGATACGCAGTATTTT
CATADPGTALPTDTQYF
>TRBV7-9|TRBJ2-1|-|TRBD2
TGTGCCAGCAGCGGAGGACTAGCGGGAGGGCACTCCTACAATGAGCAGTTCTTC
CASSGGLAGGHSYNEQFF
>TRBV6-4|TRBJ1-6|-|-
TGTGCCAGCAGTCGGGACGCCGCGGAGGGTTCACCCCTCCACTTT
CASSRDAAEGSPLHF
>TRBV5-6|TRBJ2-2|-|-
TGTGCCAGCAGCTTGAAGCCAGGGTATTCCGCGAACACCGGGGAGCTGTTTTTT
CASSLKPGYSANTGELFF
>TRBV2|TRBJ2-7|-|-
TGTGCCAGCAGTGAGGTCTGGGGAGGTCCCTACGAGCAGTACTTC
CASSEVWGGPYEQYF
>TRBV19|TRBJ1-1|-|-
TGTGCCAGTAGTATGGTCGGGGGGAACACTGAAGCTTTCTTT
CASSMVGGNTEAFF
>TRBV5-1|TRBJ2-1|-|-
TGCGCCAGCAGCCTTGGGGGGATCACCTACAATGAGCAGTTCTTC
CASSLGGITYNEQFF
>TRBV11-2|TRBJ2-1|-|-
TGTGCCAGCAGCCGGGGACTCCCGAGGGGCAATGAGCAGTTCTTC
CASSRGLPRGNEQFF
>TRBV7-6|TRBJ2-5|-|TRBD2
TGTGCCAGCAGCTCAAACCCGGGAGGCCAAGAGACCCAGTACTTC
CASSSNPGGQETQYF
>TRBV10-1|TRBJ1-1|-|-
TGCGCCAGCAGTGAGTATAGTGAGACTGAAGCTTTCTTT
CASSEYSETEAFF
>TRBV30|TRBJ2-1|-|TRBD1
TGTGCCTGGGCGGGACAGGCCCTTTCATCCTACAATGAGCAGTTCTTC
CAWAGQALSSYNEQFF
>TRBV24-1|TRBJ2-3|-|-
TGTGCCACCAGTGCTCGGGGGAGCACAGATACGCAGTATTTT
CATSARGSTDTQYF
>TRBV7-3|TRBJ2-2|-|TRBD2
TGTGCCAGCAGTCTAGGGTACCTAGCGGGAAGAAGAACCGGGGAGCTGTTTTTT
CASSLGYLAGRRTGELFF
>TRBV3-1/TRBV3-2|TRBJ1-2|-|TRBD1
TGTGCCAGCAGCCGTGGGACAGGTCAAGGAGGCTACACCTTC
CASSRGTGQGGYTF
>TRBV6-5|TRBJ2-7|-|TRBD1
TGTGCCAGCAGCCAGGACAGGGTGAGGGAGCAGTACTTC
CASSQDRVREQYF
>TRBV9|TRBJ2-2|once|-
TGTGCCAGCAGCGTAAGGGGAAGTGGAACCGGGGAGCTGTTTTTT
CASSVRGSGTGELFF
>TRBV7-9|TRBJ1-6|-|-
TGTGCCAGCAGCTTAGGGGGCCAGGAATCACCCCTCCACTTT
CASSLGGQESPLHF
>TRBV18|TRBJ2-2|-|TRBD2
TGTGCCAGCTCACCAACTAGCGGGAGAGGGGCGAACACCGGGGAGCTGTTTTTT
CASSPTSGRGANTGELFF
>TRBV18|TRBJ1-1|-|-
TGTGCCAGCTCACCCCTAAACCCCCGGGTCACTGAAGCTTTCTTT
CASSPLNPRVTEAFF
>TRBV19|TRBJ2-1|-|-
TGTGCCAGTAGTATTGGCAACTACAATGAGCAGTTCTTC
CASSIGNYNEQFF
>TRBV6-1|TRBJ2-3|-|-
TGTGCCAGCAGTGAAATAATGGGAGGTCCCTCAGATACGCAGTATTTT
CASSEIMGGPSDTQYF
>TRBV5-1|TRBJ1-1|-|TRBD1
TGCGCCAGCAGCAACGCAAATCCAGGACAGGGCGCTGAAGCTTTCTTT
CASSNANPGQGAEAFF
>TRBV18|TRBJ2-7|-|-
TGTGCCAGCTCACCGGGCCAGGGGATGAACGAGCAGTACTTC
CASSPGQGMNEQYF
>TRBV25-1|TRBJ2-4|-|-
TGTGCCAGCAGTGTCGGGAACATTCAGTACTTC
CASSVGNIQYF
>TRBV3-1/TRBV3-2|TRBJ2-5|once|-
TGTGCCAGCAGCCAAGCCGGCCAAGAGACCCAGTACTTC
CASSQAGQETQYF
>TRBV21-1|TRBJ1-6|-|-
TGTGCCAGCAACCAGGGTAACAATTCACCCCTCCACTTT
CASNQGNNSPLHF
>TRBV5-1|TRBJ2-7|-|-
TGCGCCAGCAACCCCAGGCGGGGAGGCCAGGGATACTTC
CASNPRRGGQGYF
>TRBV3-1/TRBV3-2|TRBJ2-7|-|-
TGTGCCAGCAGCCATCAGGGTGAGCAGTACTTC
CASSHQGEQYF
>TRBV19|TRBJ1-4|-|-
TGTGCCAGTTTGAAGAGCGGCATTAATGAAAAACTGTTTTTT
CASLKSGINEKLFF
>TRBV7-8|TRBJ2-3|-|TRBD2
TGTGCCAGCAGCCCGGAGACTAGCGGAAATACAGATACGCAGTATTTT
CASSPETSGNTDTQYF
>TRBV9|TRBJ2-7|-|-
TGTGCCAGCAGCGTAGTTCCCGGGATGGGGGAGCAGTACTTC
CASSVVPGMGEQYF
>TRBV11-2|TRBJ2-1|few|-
TGTGCCAGCAGCGCCATACGGGGTTCAAAAAATGAGCAGTTCTTC
CASSAIRGSKNEQFF
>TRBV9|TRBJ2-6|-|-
TGTGCCAGCAGCCCCAGGCAGGCAGGGGCCAACGTCCTGACTTTC
CASSPRQAGANVLTF
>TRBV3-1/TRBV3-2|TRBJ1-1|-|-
TGTGCCAGCAGCCCTGGCTCTGAAGCTTTCTTT
CASSPGSEAFF
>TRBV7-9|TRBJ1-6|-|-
TGTGCCAGCAGCTTAGGGAGGGACGTATGGGATAATTCACCCCTCCACTTT
CASSLGRDVWDNSPLHF
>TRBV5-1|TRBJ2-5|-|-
TGCGCCAGCAGCCTAACGACTAGTCAAGAGACCCAGTACTTC
CASSLTTSQETQYF
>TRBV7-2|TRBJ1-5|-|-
TGTGCCAGCAGCCCCGGACAGTTTAGCAATCAGCCCCAGCATTTT
CASSPGQFSNQPQHF
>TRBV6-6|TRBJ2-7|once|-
TGTGCCACCAAGGTCGGGGACACCAGGCCCCAGCAGTACTTC
CATKVGDTRPQQYF
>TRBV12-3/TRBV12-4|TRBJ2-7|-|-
TGTGCCAGCAGCCAAAACTCCTACGAGCAGTACTTC
CASSQNSYEQYF
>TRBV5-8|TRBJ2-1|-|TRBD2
TGTGCCAGCAGCTTGGATGGGGGGGATGGGGTGGTCAATGAGCAGTTCTTC
CASSLDGGDGVVNEQFF
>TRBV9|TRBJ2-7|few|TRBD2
TGTGCCAGCAGCCCGCCGGGACTAGCGGGAGGGCGATACGAGCAGTACTTC
CASSPPGLAGGRYEQYF
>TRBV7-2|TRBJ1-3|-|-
TGTGCCAGCAGCTTAGCCGGTGGGGCGGAGGGTGGAAACACCATATATTTT
CASSLAGGAEGGNTIYF
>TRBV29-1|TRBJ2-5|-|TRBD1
TGCAGCGTTTGGACAGGGCCGCAAGAGACCCAGTACTTC
CSVWTGPQETQYF
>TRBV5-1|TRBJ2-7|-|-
TGCGCCAGCAGCTCTGACAGGTTTTACGAGCAGTACTTC
CASSSDRFYEQYF
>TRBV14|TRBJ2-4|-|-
TGTGCCAGCAGCCAAGAGGTCGGGGGAGCCAAAAACATTCAGTACTTC
CASSQEVGGAKNIQYF
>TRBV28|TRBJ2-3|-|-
TGTGCCAGCAGATCAGCGGGCACAGATACGCAGTATTTT
CASRSAGTDTQYF
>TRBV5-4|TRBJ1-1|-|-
TGTGCCAGCAGCTGGGTCCGGGACTCTGAAGCTTTCTTT
CASSWVRDSEAFF
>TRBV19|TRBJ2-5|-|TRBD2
TGTGCCAGTAGTATGAAGGCGCTAGCGGGAGTGTACCAAGAGACCCAGTACTTC
CASSMKALAGVYQETQYF
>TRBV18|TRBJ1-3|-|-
TGTGCCAGCTCACCACCGCAGGCCCACTCTGGAAACACCATATATTTT
CASSPPQAHSGNTIYF
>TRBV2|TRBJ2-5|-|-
TGTGCCAGCAGTGACGCGACTCCTCAAGAGACCCAGTACTTC
CASSDATPQETQYF
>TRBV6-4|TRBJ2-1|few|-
TGTGCCAGCAGTGGGGAGGCCACCTACAATGAGCAGTTCTTC
CASSGEATYNEQFF
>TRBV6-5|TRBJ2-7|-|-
TGTGCCAGCAGCGCACCTATCTACGAGCAGTACTTC
CASSAPIYEQYF
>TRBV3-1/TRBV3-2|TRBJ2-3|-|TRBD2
TGTGCCTCCTGCGGGGGGGGGAGGAGCACAGATACGCAGTATTTT
CASCGGGRSTDTQYF